One T cell receptor (beta chain) is described in this entry. This entry belongs to a study of cytomegalovirus exposure and HLA in healthy donors. Germline CDR1 LNHNV, CDR2 YYDKDF (reference sequence). With 0 bases removed from V and 6 bases from J, the gap between germline ends came to 11 bases. CDR3 length: 14 amino acids. The study ran its PCR with 60 Vbeta and 13 Jbeta primers. The repertoire was sequenced with immunoSEQ multiplex PCR; TCRdb's copy has only in-frame clones and lacks some. This repertoire shows approximately 290,000 clones, under 90% found once; its top ten account for roughly 0.31%.

The source of this sequence is a girl aged 2 to 10 in good health and CMV-seronegative. The chain is built from TRBV15 and TRBJ1-1; tentatively, D is TRBD1 (5 bases). The specimen sequenced was PBMCs. DNA for the CDR3: TGTGCCACCAGCAGAGATTACGGGACTTCTGAAGCTTTCTTT. Translating it yields CATSRDYGTSEAFF.